The present entry profiles one T cell receptor (beta chain) with its context. The antigen remains unidentified. The sample is drawn from a study of a mutant IDH1 vaccine in newly diagnosed glioma. Across the whole study: The vaccination schedule gave patients eight doses in weeks 1, 3, 5, 7, 11, 15, 19 and 23. Commencement of vaccination occurred 4-6 weeks following radiotherapy alone, or concurrently with temozolomide cycles. Overall study results and limits: Altogether, 93.3% of patients exhibited vaccine-induced immune responses.

Germline CDR1 SEHNR, CDR2 FQNEAQ (reference sequence). This CDR3 spans 15 amino acids. Unmatched junction bases numbered 4, after V lost 1 base and J lost 3 bases. Noted time point: week 5, during vaccination. The investigators gave 300 ug of mutant IDH1 20-mer peptide in each vaccine dose, together with topical imiquimod. Libraries were prepared by immunoSEQ multiplex PCR; TCRdb keeps only in-frame clonotypes and omits some of them. The sample lists 50,000 to 65,000 clones, 81% occurring once. This chain connects TRBV7-9 to TRBJ1-2, with TRBD1 matching over 8 bases. The material sequenced was PBMCs, taken from a glioma patient whose treatment included an IDH1 peptide vaccine. The TCR originated in a young man with glioma. The CDR3 sequence: CASSLETGVDYGYTF. The CDR3 bases are TGTGCCAGCAGCTTAGAGACAGGGGTCGACTATGGCTACACCTTC.